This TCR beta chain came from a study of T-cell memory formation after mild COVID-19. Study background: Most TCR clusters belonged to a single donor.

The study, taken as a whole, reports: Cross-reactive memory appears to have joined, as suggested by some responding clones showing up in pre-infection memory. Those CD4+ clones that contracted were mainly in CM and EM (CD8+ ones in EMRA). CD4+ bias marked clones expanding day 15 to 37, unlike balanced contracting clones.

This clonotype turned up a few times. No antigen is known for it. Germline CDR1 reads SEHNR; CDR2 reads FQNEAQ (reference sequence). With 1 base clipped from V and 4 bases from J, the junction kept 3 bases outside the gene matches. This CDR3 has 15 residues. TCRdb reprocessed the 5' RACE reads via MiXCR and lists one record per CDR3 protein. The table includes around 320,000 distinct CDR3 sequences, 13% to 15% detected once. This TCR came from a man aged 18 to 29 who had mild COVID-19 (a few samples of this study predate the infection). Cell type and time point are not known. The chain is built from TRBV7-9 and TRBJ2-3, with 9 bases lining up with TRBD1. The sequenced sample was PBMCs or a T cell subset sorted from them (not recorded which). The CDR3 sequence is CASSLVDRGADTQYF. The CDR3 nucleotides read TGTGCCAGCAGCTTAGTGGACAGGGGAGCAGATACGCAGTATTTT.